The TCR beta chain under discussion was sequenced for a study of cytomegalovirus exposure and HLA in healthy donors. General observations from the study: In a later analysis, an Asian-associated ancestry cluster reportedly showed fewer N-insertions than the approximately 700-donor mean. Cytomegalovirus status, reportedly, was diagnosed with high specificity and sensitivity by the classifier. Likely technical artifact: a cluster of highly shared sequence variants.

Remarks on this clone: Its antigen is still unknown.

This CDR3 contains 14 residues. V lost 2 bases and J 4 bases, leaving 11 bases between the germline ends. The germline V gene encodes CDR1 LNHDA and CDR2 SQIVND (reference sequence). The PCR contained 60 Vbeta and 13 Jbeta primers. Using immunoSEQ multiplex PCR, the repertoire was profiled, and TCRdb retains in-frame clones only, with some absent. Seen here are under 130,000 clones, roughly 13% observed once, and the top ten hold roughly a sixth. This TCR came from a man between 35 and 55 years old in good health and CMV-seropositive. The sample was PBMCs. The chain carries TRBV19 and TRBJ1-1, with D tentatively TRBD1 (5 bases). The CDR3 nucleotides read TGTGCCAGTAGTATACAGGGAGGAGGCACTGAAGCTTTCTTT. It encodes CASSIQGGGTEAFF.